This record concerns one TCR beta chain sequence. This clone was seen only a few times. Its antigen target is currently unknown. No much larger clone exists at a distance of one base, and base qualities are not known. The library was generated by the immunoSEQ multiplex PCR assay. The multiplex PCR relied on a mix of 60 forward primers for TCR Vbeta segments and 13 reverse primers for TCR Jbeta segments. The CDR3 region of rearranged TCR beta genes was amplified from genomic DNA with a multiplex PCR assay. Amplified TCR beta libraries were sequenced as 87-base-pair reads on the Illumina HiSeq System. The original pipeline was this. A later analysis counted about 80 million unique TCR beta chains across the 600 to 850 repertoires, and roughly 11 million of these chains were shared by at least two donors. Raw reads were error-corrected and collapsed into unique sequences by a nearest-neighbor algorithm in which closely related sequences were merged to remove PCR and sequencing errors. To assign V, D and J gene segments, CDR3 sequences were aligned to IMGT reference sequences. Each retained sequence needed at least a six-nucleotide match to both a V gene segment and a J gene segment. Rearrangements were called productive when the CDR3 lacked stop codons and stayed in frame with V and J; all others were non-productive. Following IMGT convention, CDR3 was defined as the stretch from the second conserved V-encoded cysteine to the conserved J-encoded phenylalanine. The earlier analysis of about 610 of the donors excluded sequences that lacked an unambiguous match to a single V gene segment. An earlier analysis of approximately 590 of the donors classified V segments as functional when productive rearrangements were above 56.7% and as segregating when the standard deviation between donors was above 5%. A statistical classification framework was built to diagnose cytomegalovirus status from the catalog of TCR beta chain sequences. In a later analysis, V and J genes were assigned by comparing TCR nucleotide sequences against IMGT/GENE-DB human TR gene sequences. A later analysis assigned CDR3 sequences and most-parsimonious VDJ recombination scenarios with the TCRdist pipeline. In a later analysis, every TCR beta chain was defined by the combination of its CDR3 amino acid sequence and its V-gene family, and reads without a unique V-gene family were dropped. In a later analysis, around 600 highly shared, low-generation-probability nucleotide sequences were removed to address suspected cross-contamination and a sequencing artifact. In a later analysis, a clonal expansion index for each public chain was calculated from normalized within-repertoire ranks of inferred template counts. Generation probabilities in a later analysis came from a VDJ recombination model fitted to out-of-frame rearrangements, and those results were checked against IGoR. A later analysis scored TCR-TCR, TCR-HLA and TCR-CMV co-occurrence with hypergeometric tests, applying a repertoire-size bias correction to TCR pairs. In a later analysis, false discovery rates were estimated by permuting HLA or CMV assignments 20 times. In a later analysis, co-occurring TCRs were grouped with DBSCAN, and TCRdist sequence similarity was added when clustering was performed within HLA-allele-positive subsets. Repertoires with fewer than 30,000 or more than 120,000 public chains were left out of co-occurrence clustering, as were about 5 repertoires with anomalous nucleotide sharing. TCRdb retrieved this table from immuneACCESS and kept in-frame rearrangements only. Not all clones are present; in checked studies, unresolved V genes account for under half, and no reason is known for the remainder. V, J and clone size are those of that table, while D and trimming were read from the DNA. For this sample there are about 150,000 clones; over 60% appear just once. The top ten constitute over 2% of the sample.

This sample was taken from a study of cytomegalovirus exposure and HLA in healthy donors (dated by TCRdb to about 2017). Context from the whole study: An earlier analysis of 587 of the donors reported roughly 300 Gb of sequence data and 90 million to 120 million unique TCR beta sequences obtained from 180 million or so T cells. Of the 300 to 500 genotyped donors, 81% were placed in the genetic ancestry cluster associated with self-reported Caucasian donors. High-throughput TCR immunosequencing, statistical association of individual TCRs with disease status, and machine learning were combined to predict cytomegalovirus infection status. An earlier analysis of about 600 of the donors used high-throughput TCR beta sequencing to judge whether each TCR beta V gene segment behaved as functional or pseudogenic. Both class I and class II loci were covered by HLA typing, at four-digit resolution. The aim of the study was to test whether cataloging public T cell receptors could identify signatures of past pathogen exposure. About 280 gigabases of sequencing data and about 92 million unique TCR sequences made up an early release that covered 640 HLA-typed donors. Typing coverage varied by locus: about 620-630 donors for A, B, C, DRB1 and DQB1; approximately 500 for DQA1; more than 600 for DPA1; under 490 for DPB1. The later analysis used no new phenotypic data to find candidate immune exposures, relying instead on TCR beta sequences and their occurrence across donors. On average, around 230,000 unique TCR beta nucleotide sequences were sequenced per donor among about 400 genotyped donors of the cohort, with approximately 18% of those sequences being non-productive. To study patterns of TCR occurrence, a later analysis re-analyzed previously published TCR beta repertoires from under 750 donors and added high-resolution HLA genotyping. All discovery cohort repertoires had been generated using a single sequencing platform. Using immunosequencing, the study profiled T cell repertoires from fewer than 850 subjects and related those repertoires to cytomegalovirus serostatus. In addition to the first cohort of roughly 670 subjects, a separate validation cohort of approximately 120 different subjects was used. Donor age, sex, ethnicity and CMV serostatus were compiled together with the repertoire data. In a later genetic analysis, genome-wide SNP genotypes for about 65% of the roughly 700 donors were used, and that subset was treated as a discovery cohort. Because of strong linkage in the cohort, four to six DR-DQ haplotypes were treated as single units for association and clustering. Beyond this particular receptor, the publication reports: Because HLA typing was unavailable for some donors at each locus, only the typed subset was used in association tests. Only TCR beta chains were sequenced in this cohort, and the absence of alpha or paired-chain data limited detectable features. A cluster of highly shared sequence variants was judged likely to represent a technical artifact of the sequencing pipeline. It was suggested by the authors that the approach could potentially be generalized to other disease states and immunological phenotypes. The classifier was reported to diagnose cytomegalovirus status with high specificity and sensitivity in both the original cohort and the validation cohort. A further reported finding was that TCR beta sequences accurately predicted the HLA-A and HLA-B alleles for most subjects in the first cohort. According to a later analysis, TCR association rates differed among HLA loci, with DRB1 alleles showing the most associated TCRs and HLA-C alleles showing the fewest. In the study, 150 to 200 TCR beta chains were listed as associated with cytomegalovirus. Several of the top co-occurrence clusters appeared to be linked to parvovirus B19, influenza, CMV and Epstein-Barr virus, according to a later analysis. Broadly in line with IMGT annotations, most TCR beta V segments showed up in productive rearrangements about 90% or about 30% of the time in an earlier analysis of 450 to 750 of the donors. When HLA alleles, especially DR and DQ, strongly co-occurred, attributing TCR associations to individual alleles was difficult. Immune exposure information for the cohort was limited to CMV serostatus. Some IMGT-functional V segments, including TRBV6-2 and TRBV6-3, could not be distinguished by the 87-base-pair reads and were therefore excluded. Correlated functional status among segregating V segments might reflect linkage disequilibrium, but an unknown experimental factor could not be ruled out. While some public TCRs were present in many individuals, most TCR sequences turned up only very rarely across donors. Three of the identified cytomegalovirus-associated TCR beta chains were confirmed in vitro to be specific for cytomegalovirus antigens. Because counts were too low, seventeen rarely observed V segments, including chromosome 9 orphons, were excluded from the earlier analysis of a few hundred of the donors. V-gene and J-gene trimming of TCR beta chains was associated with a missense DCLRE1C variant in a later genetic analysis, and the association was replicated in an independent cohort. Roughly uniform sequencing depth across donors was assumed in presence/absence analyses, although this assumption may not hold. In a later analysis, most CMV-associated TCR beta chains were found to appear HLA-restricted, with HLA associations seemingly driven largely by CMV exposure. Compared with the roughly 600-donor mean, donors in an Asian-associated ancestry cluster had fewer N-insertions in productive TCRs, according to a later genetic analysis. A later analysis found that HLA-associated TCR beta chains were more clonally expanded and had lower generation probabilities than equally common non-associated chains. A later analysis associated 15,000 or so TCR beta sequences with specific HLA alleles at a false discovery rate of 0.05.

A distance of 11 bases separates the germline ends of V and J, which lose 5 bases and 4 bases respectively. From its cysteine to its phenylalanine, the CDR3 spans 14 amino acids. Only the CDR3 part of the read is kept: 42 bases, read in frame from the first base. CDR1 and CDR2 are drawn from the germline V gene: SGHAT, FQNNGV. The cohort consisted of some 670 healthy bone marrow donors. At the time of sampling, all cohort members were nominally healthy, though unrecorded immune exposures were likely present. The donor was CMV seronegative and belonged to the group of 352 seronegative cohort members. Every donor gave a peripheral blood sample, and the peripheral blood mononuclear cells from that sample were used for TCR beta sequencing. Genomic DNA extraction from the blood cell samples was performed with the Qiagen DNeasy Blood Extraction Kit.

The source of this sequence is a man aged 40-49 years in good health and CMV-seronegative. The V and J segments used are TRBV11-2 and TRBJ2-2, with no confident D gene call. Sequenced: PBMCs. CDR3 loop: CASSLMAGTGELFF. The DNA reads TGTGCCAGCAGCCTGATGGCTGGCACCGGGGAGCTGTTTTTT.